Each of the 7 T cell receptor beta chains below was sequenced from the same sample in a study of OX40 agonist ivuxolimab in advanced cancers. The data were produced by immunoSEQ multiplex PCR, yet TCRdb's version contains in-frame clones alone and is incomplete. The sample includes about 56,000 clones, 75% to 90% of them seen just once. The input for sequencing was CD4+ or CD8+ T cells sorted from blood, taken in a trial of the OX40 agonist ivuxolimab. The receptors here all came from an adult with an advanced solid tumor such as melanoma, head and neck, liver or kidney cancer.

The chain uses TRBV30 and TRBJ2-3, with TRBD2 matching 8 bases. CDR1 and CDR2 (germline): GTSNPN, SVGIG (reference sequence). CDR3 size: 14 residues. J lost 3 bases, V lost 6 bases, and 8 bases had no gene match. The CDR3 spells CACRRASGTDTQYF. Written as DNA, the CDR3 is TGTGCCTGCCGTCGAGCTAGCGGGACAGATACGCAGTATTTT.

Within the sample, this clone is medium-sized (0.01 to 0.1%). The V and J genes are TRBV4-2 and TRBJ2-7; 10 bases agree with TRBD2. CDR1 is LGHNA, CDR2 YNFKEQ, per germline. This CDR3 region has 17 residues. The trim removed 0 bases at V and 1 base at J, leaving 6 bases unmatched. The DNA of the CDR3 is TGTGCCAGCAGCCAAGAGAGTGGGACTAGCGTGTCCTACGAGCAGTACTTC. Encoded protein: CASSQESGTSVSYEQYF.

The V gene is TRBV6-6, the J gene TRBJ1-4, with D maybe TRBD1 (6 bases). V lost 7 bases and J lost 7, with 16 bases in between. CDR1 MNHNY and CDR2 SVGAGI come from the germline V gene (reference sequence). The CDR3 has 14 residues. The CDR3 DNA sequence: TGTGCCAGCAAACAAGGACAGTCTGGTGAAAAACTGTTTTTT. Translation gives CASKQGQSGEKLFF.

The chain joins TRBV19 to TRBJ2-1; D possibly corresponds to TRBD1 (6 bases). This CDR3 region has 15 residues. The V gene's germline CDR1 is LNHDA and CDR2 SQIVND (reference sequence). V lost 4 bases, J lost 8 bases, and 18 bases lay in between. The CDR3 bases are TGTGCCAGTAGTACCGGACAGCCCGGGGTCCATGAGCAGTTCTTC. Its protein is CASSTGQPGVHEQFF.

V gene TRBV19 combines with J gene TRBJ2-2; D unresolved. Trimming took 2 bases from V and 2 from J, leaving 6 bases between them. CDR3 length equals 14 residues. The V gene's germline CDR1 is LNHDA and CDR2 SQIVND (reference sequence). CDR3 in amino acids: CASSITVNTGELFF. The CDR3 DNA reads as TGTGCCAGTAGTATAACAGTAAACACCGGGGAGCTGTTTTTT.

The rearrangement joins TRBV6-1 to TRBJ1-4; D is possibly TRBD1 (6 bases). Germline values: CDR1 MNHNS, CDR2 SASEGT. The CDR3 extends over 15 amino acids. Trimming cost V 6 bases and J 3 bases, with 14 bases left between them. The CDR3 nucleotides are TGTGCCAGCAGCGGAACGACAGGCGCTAATGAAAAACTGTTTTTT. Its protein is CASSGTTGANEKLFF.

V is TRBV27 and J is TRBJ2-7; TRBD1 or TRBD2 may be the D gene (5 bases each). The V gene lost 3 bases and the J gene lost 0 bases, with 12 bases spanning the gap. This CDR3 comprises 15 residues. Per germline, CDR1 MNHEY and CDR2 SMNVEV (reference sequence). The CDR3 DNA is TGTGCCAGCAGTTTGGGGACCCCAGGCTCCTACGAGCAGTACTTC. Its translation: CASSLGTPGSYEQYF.